Listed below are T cell receptor beta chains from one sample, sequenced in a study of radiation and T cells in renal cell carcinoma. Clones were sequenced by immunoSEQ multiplex PCR, and TCRdb holds only the in-frame ones, with some missing. The sample yields roughly 45,000 clones, about 82% seen once. The sample here was blood, taken from a patient whose treatment included radiotherapy and nephrectomy. The origin of the receptors is a woman in her seventies with renal cell carcinoma. Both conserved end residues are part of each CDR3. A D gene is named only where the DNA matches it firmly. Clone size is given for some rows only: seen once, a few or many times, or a class if the clone is expanded.

d_gene	j_gene	v_gene	abundance	CDR3aa	CDR3nt
-	TRBJ2-3	TRBV19	-	CASSTMADTQYF	TGTGCCAGTAGTACAATGGCAGATACGCAGTATTTT
TRBD2	TRBJ2-7	TRBV7-8	-	CASSLEGAGAFSYEQYF	TGTGCCAGCAGCTTAGAAGGTGCGGGAGCCTTCTCCTACGAGCAGTACTTC
-	TRBJ1-1	TRBV13	few	CASSSTDLNTEAFF	TGTGCCAGCAGCTCGACAGATTTGAACACTGAAGCTTTCTTT
-	TRBJ2-1	TRBV4-2	-	CASSQDRGLEQFF	TGTGCCAGCAGCCAAGACCGGGGGTTGGAGCAGTTCTTC
-	TRBJ1-2	TRBV5-6	-	CASSFGPEPSNYGYTF	TGTGCCAGCAGCTTTGGTCCGGAGCCCTCTAACTATGGCTACACCTTC
-	TRBJ1-5	TRBV5-1	-	CASSLEGTNSNQPQHF	TGCGCCAGCAGCTTGGAAGGGACAAATAGCAATCAGCCCCAGCATTTT
-	TRBJ2-7	TRBV6-4	once	CASSDSWVF	TGTGCCAGCAGTGACTCGTGGGTCTTC
-	TRBJ2-1	TRBV6-5	-	CASSLQGGYNEQFF	TGTGCCAGCAGCCTACAGGGGGGGTACAATGAGCAGTTCTTC
-	TRBJ2-3	TRBV5-1	-	CASSSLSTDTQYF	TGCGCCAGCAGCTCTTTAAGCACAGATACGCAGTATTTT
TRBD1	TRBJ2-1	TRBV19	-	CASSLTGLGNEQFF	TGTGCCAGTAGTCTGACAGGGTTGGGCAATGAGCAGTTCTTC
TRBD2	TRBJ2-3	TRBV7-2	-	CASSVGLEADTQYF	TGTGCCAGCAGCGTGGGACTAGAGGCAGATACGCAGTATTTT
-	TRBJ2-7	TRBV10-3	-	CAISDAGIGNEQYF	TGTGCCATCAGTGATGCGGGTATAGGGAACGAGCAGTACTTC
-	TRBJ1-2	TRBV10-3	-	CAISVDGGLYGYTF	TGTGCCATCAGCGTGGACGGGGGACTCTATGGCTACACCTTC
-	TRBJ2-1	TRBV29-1	-	CSVEDGKGPAYNEQFF	TGCAGCGTTGAAGATGGTAAGGGTCCGGCTTACAATGAGCAGTTCTTC
-	TRBJ2-7	TRBV2	-	CASSERLRGGYEQYF	TGTGCCAGCAGTGAACGCCTCAGGGGGGGGTACGAGCAGTACTTC
TRBD2	TRBJ2-2	TRBV9	-	CASSAQLAGNTGELFF	TGTGCCAGCAGCGCCCAACTAGCGGGAAACACCGGGGAGCTGTTTTTT
TRBD1	TRBJ1-6	TRBV5-6	-	CASSLGQASPLHF	TGTGCCAGCAGCTTAGGACAGGCCTCACCCCTCCACTTT
TRBD1	TRBJ1-2	TRBV2	once	CASSLTGQVNYGYTF	TGTGCCAGCAGCCTAACGGGACAGGTTAACTATGGCTACACCTTC
TRBD1	TRBJ2-7	TRBV11-3	-	CASSRDRASEQYF	TGTGCCAGCAGCCGGGACAGGGCCTCCGAGCAGTACTTC
TRBD2	TRBJ2-3	TRBV7-7	-	CASSQGRLAGRDTQYF	TGTGCCAGCAGCCAGGGCCGACTAGCGGGACGAGATACGCAGTATTTT
TRBD2	TRBJ2-7	TRBV30	-	CAWSSSGGSYEQYF	TGTGCCTGGAGTTCCAGCGGGGGATCCTACGAGCAGTACTTC
-	TRBJ1-4	TRBV7-6	-	CASSFVSGAGEKLFF	TGTGCCAGCAGCTTCGTATCAGGGGCTGGAGAAAAACTGTTTTTT
-	TRBJ2-1	TRBV5-4	-	CASSLRLEQFF	TGTGCCAGCAGCTTACGTTTGGAGCAGTTCTTC
-	TRBJ2-7	TRBV6-5	-	CASSYDPGSYEQYF	TGTGCCAGCAGTTACGACCCGGGGTCCTACGAGCAGTACTTC
-	TRBJ2-1	TRBV4-2	-	CASSQDTGFSYNEQFF	TGTGCCAGCAGCCAAGATACAGGATTCTCGTACAATGAGCAGTTCTTC
TRBD1	TRBJ2-1	TRBV5-4	-	CASSPGSPRGLGNEQFF	TGTGCCAGCAGCCCTGGGAGCCCCAGGGGGCTCGGGAATGAGCAGTTCTTC
-	TRBJ2-7	TRBV13	-	CASRTREVEQYF	TGTGCCAGCAGGACTAGAGAAGTCGAGCAGTACTTC
-	TRBJ1-2	TRBV28	-	CASSLPNGYTF	TGTGCCAGCAGTTTGCCCAATGGCTACACCTTC
-	TRBJ1-2	TRBV4-1	-	CASSQVHNYGYTF	TGCGCCAGCAGCCAAGTACACAACTATGGCTACACCTTC
TRBD1	TRBJ1-2	TRBV7-8	-	CASSLGGGNYGYTF	TGTGCCAGCAGCTTAGGAGGGGGCAACTATGGCTACACCTTC
-	TRBJ1-6	TRBV2	-	CASTVVGDNSPLHF	TGTGCCAGCACTGTGGTAGGGGATAATTCACCCCTCCACTTT
-	TRBJ1-1	TRBV5-6	few	CASSSREGRLVEAFF	TGTGCCAGCAGCTCCCGGGAGGGTAGGTTAGTTGAAGCTTTCTTT
-	TRBJ1-1	TRBV19	-	CASSIGDGKAFF	TGTGCCAGTAGTATTGGGGACGGTAAAGCTTTCTTT
TRBD1	TRBJ2-7	TRBV13	-	CASSLRDRGPYEQYF	TGTGCCAGCAGCTTACGGGACAGGGGTCCCTACGAGCAGTACTTC
-	TRBJ1-2	TRBV5-6	-	CASSLRLHYTF	TGTGCCAGCAGCTTGAGACTGCACTACACCTTC
-	TRBJ1-5	TRBV7-6	-	CASSLNSGSGQPQHF	TGTGCCAGCAGCCTCAATTCTGGGTCAGGGCAGCCCCAGCATTTT
-	TRBJ1-1	TRBV19	-	CASSSKSRDTLKAFF	TGTGCCAGTAGTTCAAAGTCCCGGGACACCCTTAAAGCTTTCTTT
-	TRBJ2-2	TRBV6-6	-	CASSYSTKGNTGELFF	TGTGCCAGCAGTTACTCGACGAAAGGGAACACCGGGGAGCTGTTTTTT
-	TRBJ2-5	TRBV18	-	CASSPQEETQYF	TGTGCCAGCTCACCACAGGAAGAGACCCAGTACTTC
-	TRBJ1-4	TRBV19	-	CASTLGGMDEKLFF	TGTGCCAGTACCCTGGGGGGGATGGATGAAAAACTGTTTTTT
TRBD2	TRBJ2-7	TRBV29-1	-	CSVETSESYEQYF	TGCAGCGTTGAAACTAGCGAAAGCTACGAGCAGTACTTC
TRBD1	TRBJ1-5	TRBV6-1	few	CASSNRGSQPQHF	TGTGCCAGCAGTAACAGGGGAAGCCAGCCCCAGCATTTT
-	TRBJ2-7	TRBV7-9	-	CASSAWMLGQSYEQYF	TGTGCCAGCAGCGCATGGATGCTAGGACAGAGTTACGAGCAGTACTTC
TRBD2	TRBJ2-3	TRBV7-6	-	CASSPLAVIDTQYF	TGTGCCAGCAGCCCCCTAGCGGTCATCGATACGCAGTATTTT
-	TRBJ2-7	TRBV27	few	CASRLGGEQYF	TGTGCCAGCAGACTAGGCGGCGAGCAGTACTTC
TRBD1	TRBJ1-1	TRBV5-1	-	CASSPRQGAAHTEAFF	TGCGCCAGCAGCCCCAGACAGGGGGCTGCGCACACTGAAGCTTTCTTT
-	TRBJ2-4	TRBV19	-	CASSLAKNIQYF	TGTGCCAGTAGTCTAGCCAAAAACATTCAGTACTTC
TRBD2	TRBJ2-5	TRBV6-6	-	CASSPGGRGETQYF	TGTGCCAGCAGTCCGGGGGGGAGGGGAGAGACCCAGTACTTC
TRBD1	TRBJ2-6	TRBV5-1	-	CASSTGTGAAGANVLTF	TGCGCCAGCAGTACCGGGACAGGGGCGGCCGGGGCCAACGTCCTGACTTTC
TRBD2	TRBJ2-3	TRBV7-9	-	CASSSLPLAGGYTDTQYF	TGTGCCAGCAGCTCGCTACCACTAGCGGGGGGGTACACAGATACGCAGTATTTT
-	TRBJ2-2	TRBV7-9	-	CASSSDGNTGELFF	TGTGCCAGCAGCTCCGACGGAAACACCGGGGAGCTGTTTTTT
-	TRBJ1-2	TRBV4-3	-	CASSPGRGGYYGYTF	TGCGCCAGCAGCCCAGGTCGGGGCGGGTACTATGGCTACACCTTC
-	TRBJ1-4	TRBV5-5	-	CASSPTAGTNEKLFF	TGTGCCAGCAGCCCTACCGCGGGCACTAATGAAAAACTGTTTTTT
-	TRBJ1-2	TRBV7-2	-	CASSLVGPGGYTF	TGTGCCAGCAGCTTAGTAGGACCCGGGGGCTACACCTTC
-	TRBJ2-6	TRBV7-9	-	CARASVYTMTSRANVLTF	TGTGCCAGAGCTTCGGTGTATACCATGACAAGTCGGGCCAACGTCCTGACTTTC
-	TRBJ2-7	TRBV5-4	-	CASHRGSYEQYF	TGTGCCAGCCACCGGGGGTCCTACGAGCAGTACTTC
-	TRBJ1-2	TRBV7-2	few	CASSSRTALSYGYTF	TGTGCCAGCAGCTCCAGGACCGCGCTTTCCTATGGCTACACCTTC
-	TRBJ2-1	TRBV6-1	-	CASSSALASLNEQFF	TGTGCCAGCAGTTCCGCTCTAGCCAGTCTTAATGAGCAGTTCTTC